Presented here are 5 T cell receptor beta chains from one specimen sequenced in a study of CD8 T cells in ankylosing spondylitis. TCRdb redid the calling of the 5' RACE reads with MiXCR, one entry per CDR3 protein. In the table there are some 250,000 distinct CDR3 sequences, 20% to 30% of which are singletons. The sample consisted of blood, either unsorted or a sorted T cell fraction (not recorded which). The receptors originated from a male donor with ankylosing spondylitis or in good health (not recorded which).

The chain recombines TRBV5-5 with TRBJ2-6; no clear D gene. CDR3 length: 15 amino acids. The V end was cut by 0 bases, the J end by 5 bases, with 9 bases between. Germline CDR1 and CDR2: SGHKS and YYEKEE (reference sequence). For the CDR3, the DNA is TGTGCCAGCAGCTTGGACGGAGACAGGGCCAACGTCCTGACTTTC. The encoded protein is CASSLDGDRANVLTF.

V usage is TRBV7-9 and J usage is TRBJ2-3, with 10 bases that match TRBD2. Losses at the gene ends were 5 bases for V and 4 bases for J; bases not matched to a gene: 6. This CDR3 region has 15 residues. Germline-derived CDR1 and CDR2 are SEHNR and FQNEAQ (reference sequence). The CDR3, as DNA: TGTGCCAGCAGCCTAAGCGGGGGGGAGTCAGATACGCAGTATTTT. This encodes CASSLSGGESDTQYF. The entire variable domain, with the rest obtained from reference TRBV7-9 and TRBJ2-3, is as follows: DTGVSQNPRHKITKRGQNVTFRCDPISEHNRLYWYRQTLGQGPEFLTYFQNEAQLEKSRLLSDRFSAERPKGSFSTLEIQRTEQGDSAMYLCASSLSGGESDTQYFGPGTRLTVL.

This clonotype has a count of ten or more. The chain has TRBV20-1 and TRBJ1-2, with TRBD1 as a possible D gene (5 bases). Looked up from germline, CDR1 is DFQATT and CDR2 is SNEGSKA (reference sequence). The CDR3 is 14 residues long. The germline V and J ends were trimmed by 1 base and 4 bases, with 13 bases remaining between them. The chain's CDR3 is CSARVSGVIYGYTF. The CDR3 DNA is TGCAGTGCTAGAGTCTCGGGGGTCATCTATGGCTACACCTTC.

This clonotype has a handful of counts. DNA for the CDR3: TGCAGCGTCCGGGGGGCCGTGACAGATACGCAGTATTTT. Translated: CSVRGAVTDTQYF. The rearrangement uses TRBV29-1 and TRBJ2-3; D is possibly TRBD2 (7 bases). The CDR3 is 13 residues long. With 6 bases removed from V and 3 bases from J, the gap between germline ends came to 13 bases. Germline CDR1 SQVTM, CDR2 ANQGSEA.

This clonotype has a count of ten or more. This sequence joins TRBV12-3 or TRBV12-4 and TRBJ1-5, with a possible D match to TRBD1 (5 bases). The length of the CDR3 is 14 residues. V dropped 6 bases and J dropped 3 bases, with 12 bases sitting between them. This CDR3 reads CASSQTGANQPQHF. CDR3 in DNA: TGTGCCAGCAGCCAAACAGGAGCCAATCAGCCCCAGCATTTT.